This T cell receptor (beta chain) was sequenced for a study of naive and memory T cell subsets. General study points: Especially in CD8 cells, naive repertoires contained a few larger clonotypes, possibly CD45RA-re-expressing memory cells. Over 85% of naive TCR sequences appeared only once, unlike memory subsets.

An equimolar mix of two oligonucleotides served as the beta constant-region primer for TRBC1 and TRBC2. Ligated cDNA was amplified by four rounds of PCR with nested alpha and beta constant-region primers and SP2. MiXCR was run by TCRdb on the UMI-ligation and nested PCR reads, yielding one entry per CDR3 protein. Of under 150,000 distinct CDR3 sequences in the sample, approximately 20% were seen once. This clonotype appeared a few times. Its specificity is unknown. CD8 T cells were positively selected from what remained after CD4 positive selection. Cells stained for CD3, CD4, CD8, CD45RA, CD27 and viability were sorted into four CD45RA/CD27 subsets. CDR3 length: 14 residues. V was shortened by 1 base and J by 2 bases, with 9 bases between the two germline ends.

Material: naive CD8+ T cells from blood. This TCR was sampled from a human donor in good health. V and J are TRBV12-3 or TRBV12-4 and TRBJ2-7; no firm D call. The DNA for the CDR3 is TGTGCCAGCAGTTTAGGAATCGTTCCCTACGAGCAGTACTTC. It encodes CASSLGIVPYEQYF.